This is a list of T cell receptor beta chains from one sample in a study of cytotoxic CD8 clonotypes in ibrutinib-treated CLL. The data were produced by immunoSEQ multiplex PCR, yet TCRdb's version contains in-frame clones alone and is incomplete. This table holds fewer than 35,000 clones, approximately 85% found once. The material sequenced was PBMCs, taken after 24 months of ibrutinib treatment. The receptors come from a human donor with chronic lymphocytic leukemia. CDR3s include the opening cysteine and the closing phenylalanine or tryptophan. The D gene is left open where the match is weak. Clone size is stated in some rows and not others, as once, few, many or a class when expanded.

TRBD2	NA	TRBV7-9	TRBJ2-3	TGTGCCAGCAGCTCCGGACTAGCGGGGGGGCTAGATACGCAGTATTTT	CASSSGLAGGLDTQYF
NA	NA	TRBV6-5	TRBJ1-2	TGTGCCAGCAGTTACGTGGACTATGGCTACACCTTC	CASSYVDYGYTF
NA	NA	TRBV11-2	TRBJ1-1	TGTGCCAGCGGTATGGGGGTGAACACTGAAGCTTTCTTT	CASGMGVNTEAFF
TRBD1	medium-sized	TRBV11-2	TRBJ1-2	TGTGCCAGCAGCTTAGGACCCCAGGGGGACTATGGCTACACCTTC	CASSLGPQGDYGYTF
NA	NA	TRBV27	TRBJ1-4	TGTGCCAGCAGTTTTGGTGAAAAACTGTTTTTT	CASSFGEKLFF
TRBD2	NA	TRBV19	TRBJ2-5	TGTGCCAGTAGTATGGCGGTAGCGGGGGGCGGTGAGACCCAGTACTTC	CASSMAVAGGGETQYF
NA	few	TRBV10-1	TRBJ2-2	TGCGCCAGCAGCCGGGACTCCAACACCGGGGAGCTGTTTTTT	CASSRDSNTGELFF
TRBD1	NA	TRBV19	TRBJ1-5	TGTGCCAGTAGTGCACGTCGACAGGGTGGCAATCAGCCCCAGCATTTT	CASSARRQGGNQPQHF
NA	NA	TRBV19	TRBJ1-1	TGTGCCAGTAGTATAGGAGGAAAGGACACTGAAGCTTTCTTT	CASSIGGKDTEAFF
NA	NA	TRBV7-8	TRBJ1-1	TGTGCCAGCAGCTTAGCGCCCCAGGGTTTGGTCCCTGAAGCTTTCTTT	CASSLAPQGLVPEAFF
NA	NA	TRBV5-5	TRBJ2-7	TGTGCCAGCAGCGCCGTGGTACTGAGTTACGAGCAGTACTTC	CASSAVVLSYEQYF
NA	few	TRBV10-3	TRBJ1-1	TGTGCCATCAGTGAGTCTAAAACCGGGACCCTGAACACTGAAGCTTTCTTT	CAISESKTGTLNTEAFF
NA	NA	TRBV4-1	TRBJ2-7	TGCGCCAGCAGCCAAGAGGGGGGAAACGAGCAGTACTTC	CASSQEGGNEQYF
NA	NA	TRBV10-3	TRBJ2-7	TGTGCCATCAGTGAGTCGTCCGGGGGGCCCCCCTACGAGCAGTACTTC	CAISESSGGPPYEQYF
NA	NA	TRBV5-6	TRBJ1-3	TGTGCCAGCAGCTTGGCGGGGGTTCCTGGAAACACCATATATTTT	CASSLAGVPGNTIYF
NA	NA	TRBV7-3	TRBJ1-6	TGTGCCAGCAGCTTAACATCCGTCTCAAATTCACCCCTCCACTTT	CASSLTSVSNSPLHF
NA	NA	TRBV11-2	TRBJ2-1	TGTGCCAGCAGCCTGACAGGTTCCCAACTTATTTACAATGAGCAGTTCTTC	CASSLTGSQLIYNEQFF
NA	NA	TRBV5-8	TRBJ2-7	TGTGCCAGCAGCTTGGTGGCTGGGCGGGAGCAGTACTTC	CASSLVAGREQYF
TRBD1	NA	TRBV5-1	TRBJ2-5	TGCGCCAGCAGCTGGGACAGCCAAGAGACCCAGTACTTC	CASSWDSQETQYF
NA	NA	TRBV6-5	TRBJ2-5	TGTGCCAGCAGGCCCTGGCGGAACCAAGAGACCCAGTACTTC	CASRPWRNQETQYF
NA	NA	TRBV28	TRBJ2-7	TGTGCCAGCAGCCTGGACAGCAGATTCGCCTACGAGCAGTACTTC	CASSLDSRFAYEQYF
NA	NA	TRBV9	TRBJ2-6	TGTGCCAGCAGCGTACGATATCCGGGCCGGGGCTCTGGGGCCAACGTCCTGACTTTC	CASSVRYPGRGSGANVLTF
NA	once	TRBV7-9	TRBJ2-2	TGTGCCAGCAGCAACAAGGAGCTGTTTTTT	CASSNKELFF
TRBD1	NA	TRBV4-2	TRBJ1-2	TGTGCCAGCAGCCAAGATCCGCAGGGGGGAAACTATGGCTACACCTTC	CASSQDPQGGNYGYTF
NA	NA	TRBV5-8	TRBJ2-4	TGTGCCAGCAGCCCGGCAGGGGTCGCCAAAAACATTCAGTACTTC	CASSPAGVAKNIQYF
NA	NA	TRBV28	TRBJ2-4	TGTGCCAGCAGGGAGGGGGGCCACAAAAACATTCAGTACTTC	CASREGGHKNIQYF
TRBD1	medium-sized	TRBV7-6	TRBJ1-2	TGTGCCAGCAGCTTAGTAGCGGACAGGGAAGCCTATGGCTACACCTTC	CASSLVADREAYGYTF
NA	few	TRBV13	TRBJ2-2	TGTGCCAGCAGCTTAGTCGGAGCCGGGGAGCTGTTTTTT	CASSLVGAGELFF
TRBD2	NA	TRBV29-1	TRBJ2-1	TGCAGCGTTGTCGGACTAGCGGGCTACAATGAGCAGTTCTTC	CSVVGLAGYNEQFF
NA	few	TRBV2	TRBJ1-6	TGTGCCAGCAGTGGGGCTTCACCCCTCCACTTT	CASSGASPLHF
TRBD1	NA	TRBV5-4	TRBJ2-3	TGTGCCAGCACGGGACAGGTTGGTGGCACAGATACGCAGTATTTT	CASTGQVGGTDTQYF
NA	NA	TRBV30	TRBJ1-6	TGTGCCTGGAGTGTGCCTAATTCACCCCTCCACTTT	CAWSVPNSPLHF
NA	NA	TRBV5-1	TRBJ2-5	TGCGCCAGCAACTCTGCCCCCCAAGAGACCCAGTACTTC	CASNSAPQETQYF
NA	NA	TRBV27	TRBJ2-1	TGTGCCAGCAGTTTATATTCGGACCTAGGGTCCAATGAGCAGTTCTTC	CASSLYSDLGSNEQFF
TRBD1	few	TRBV19	TRBJ1-5	TGTGCCAGTAGTACCGGGACAGGGCGGAGCAATCAGCCCCAGCATTTT	CASSTGTGRSNQPQHF
TRBD2	once	TRBV27	TRBJ2-7	TGTGCCAGCAGGTCTAGCGGGGGGTACGAGCAGTACTTC	CASRSSGGYEQYF
TRBD1	NA	TRBV7-3	TRBJ2-7	TGTGCCAGCAGAGAAACCGGGACAGGGTCCTACGAGCAGTACTTC	CASRETGTGSYEQYF
NA	NA	TRBV7-9	TRBJ2-5	TGTGCCAGCAGCTTAGCAGGTTCAGAGACCCAGTACTTC	CASSLAGSETQYF
NA	NA	TRBV28	TRBJ2-5	TGTGCCAGCAGTTTGGTTCAAGAGACCCAGTACTTC	CASSLVQETQYF
TRBD1	NA	TRBV7-9	TRBJ1-4	TGTGCCAGCAGCTCCAGGGGGGCAGACGAAAAACTGTTTTTT	CASSSRGADEKLFF
NA	NA	TRBV7-9	TRBJ1-5	TGTGCCAGCAGGCGTGGGGTTGAGGATCAGCCCCAGCATTTT	CASRRGVEDQPQHF
NA	NA	TRBV28	TRBJ2-3	TGTGCTGATCCCGGCCAAACCCCAAGCACAGATACGCAGTATTTT	CADPGQTPSTDTQYF
NA	NA	TRBV5-5	TRBJ2-1	TGTGCCAGCAGCTTTAGGCCGGGGAATGAGCAGTTCTTC	CASSFRPGNEQFF
TRBD1	NA	TRBV5-6	TRBJ1-1	TGTGCCAGCAGCCCGGACAGGGGATCTGAAGCTTTCTTT	CASSPDRGSEAFF
TRBD1	NA	TRBV7-6	TRBJ2-7	TGTGCCAGCAGCGACCTACTTCCAGGACAGGCAACCTCCTACGAGCAGTACTTC	CASSDLLPGQATSYEQYF
TRBD2	NA	TRBV23-1	TRBJ2-5	TGCGCCAGCAGTCAGCGACTAGCGGGGGGAAAACAAGAGACCCAGTACTTC	CASSQRLAGGKQETQYF
NA	NA	TRBV7-9	TRBJ2-7	TGTGCCAGCGGACGAACTCGTGGGGGGAGCTCCTACGAGCAGTACTTC	CASGRTRGGSSYEQYF
TRBD2	NA	TRBV7-7	TRBJ2-7	TGTGCTAGCAGCCCCCTAGCGGGGGGGGCCTACGAGCAGTACTTC	CASSPLAGGAYEQYF
NA	NA	TRBV7-9	TRBJ1-1	TGTGCCAGCAAATTAGGGGGACCGGCTGAAGCTTTCTTT	CASKLGGPAEAFF
NA	NA	TRBV9	TRBJ1-2	TGTGCCAGCAGTACAGGGTTCGAGGGGGGCTACACCTTC	CASSTGFEGGYTF
TRBD1	NA	TRBV28	TRBJ1-5	TGTGCCAGCAGTTATGTCCGCAGGGGGCTGTCACCCCAGCATTTT	CASSYVRRGLSPQHF
NA	NA	TRBV7-9	TRBJ2-5	TGTGCTAGCAGCCACCTTTTTGAGACCCAGTACTTC	CASSHLFETQYF
TRBD2	NA	TRBV2	TRBJ2-5	TGTGCCAGCAGTGCTACGGGACTAGCGGGGGATCACCAAGAGACCCAGTACTTC	CASSATGLAGDHQETQYF
NA	NA	TRBV6-5	TRBJ1-4	TGTGCCAGCAGTTACTCAGGCCTTAATGAAAAACTGTTTTTT	CASSYSGLNEKLFF